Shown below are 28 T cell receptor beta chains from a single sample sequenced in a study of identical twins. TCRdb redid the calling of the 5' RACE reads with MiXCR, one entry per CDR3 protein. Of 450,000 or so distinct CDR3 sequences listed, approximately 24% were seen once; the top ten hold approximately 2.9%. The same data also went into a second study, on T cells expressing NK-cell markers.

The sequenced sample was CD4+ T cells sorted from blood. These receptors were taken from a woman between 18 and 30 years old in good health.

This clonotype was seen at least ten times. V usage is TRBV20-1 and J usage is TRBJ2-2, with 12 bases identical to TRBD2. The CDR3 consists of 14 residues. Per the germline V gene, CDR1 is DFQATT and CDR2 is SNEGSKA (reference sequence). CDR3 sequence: CSARLAGEAGELFF. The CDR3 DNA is TGCAGCGCCCGACTAGCGGGAGAAGCCGGGGAGCTGTTTTTT.

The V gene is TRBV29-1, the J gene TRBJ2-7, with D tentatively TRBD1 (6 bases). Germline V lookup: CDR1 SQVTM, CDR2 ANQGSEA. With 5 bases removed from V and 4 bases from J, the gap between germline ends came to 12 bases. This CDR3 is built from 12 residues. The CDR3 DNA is TGCAGCGTTTTAGACAGGTCGTACGAGCAGTACTTC. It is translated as CSVLDRSYEQYF.

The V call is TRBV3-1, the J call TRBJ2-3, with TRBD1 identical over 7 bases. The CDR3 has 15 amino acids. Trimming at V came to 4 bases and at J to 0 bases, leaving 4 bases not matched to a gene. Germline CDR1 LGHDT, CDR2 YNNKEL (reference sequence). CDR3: CASSRQGISTDTQYF. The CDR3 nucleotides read TGTGCCAGCAGCCGACAGGGTATCAGCACAGATACGCAGTATTTT.

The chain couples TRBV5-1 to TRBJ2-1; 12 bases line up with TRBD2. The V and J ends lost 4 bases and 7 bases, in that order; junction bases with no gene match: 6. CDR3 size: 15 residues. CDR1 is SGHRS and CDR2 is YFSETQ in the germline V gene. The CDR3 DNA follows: TGCGCCAGCAGCCAACACGGGACTAGCGGGAATGAGCAGTTCTTC. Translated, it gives CASSQHGTSGNEQFF.

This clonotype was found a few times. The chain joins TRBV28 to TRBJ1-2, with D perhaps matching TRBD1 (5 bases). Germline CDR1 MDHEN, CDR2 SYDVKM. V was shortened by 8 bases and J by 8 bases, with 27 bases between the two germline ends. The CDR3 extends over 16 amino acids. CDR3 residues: CASLWSSSGTGGGYTF. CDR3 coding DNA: TGTGCCAGCCTCTGGTCCTCCTCCGGGACGGGGGGAGGCTACACCTTC.

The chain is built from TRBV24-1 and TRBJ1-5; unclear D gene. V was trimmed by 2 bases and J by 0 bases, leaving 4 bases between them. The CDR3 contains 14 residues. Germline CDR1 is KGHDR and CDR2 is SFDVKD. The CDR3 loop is CATSDSASNQPQHF. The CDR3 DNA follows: TGTGCCACCAGTGATTCAGCTAGCAATCAGCCCCAGCATTTT.

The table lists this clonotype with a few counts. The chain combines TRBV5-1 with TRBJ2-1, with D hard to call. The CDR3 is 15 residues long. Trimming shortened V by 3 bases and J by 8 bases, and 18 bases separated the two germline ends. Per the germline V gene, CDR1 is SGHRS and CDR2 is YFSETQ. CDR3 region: CASSWSSRLGYEQFF. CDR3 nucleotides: TGCGCCAGCAGCTGGTCCTCTCGGCTAGGGTATGAGCAGTTCTTC.

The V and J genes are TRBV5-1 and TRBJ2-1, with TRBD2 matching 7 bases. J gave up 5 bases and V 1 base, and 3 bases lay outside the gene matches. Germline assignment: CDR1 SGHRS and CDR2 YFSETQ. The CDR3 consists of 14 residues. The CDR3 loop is CASSLTAGNNEQFF. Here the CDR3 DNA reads TGCGCCAGCAGCTTGACAGCGGGGAACAATGAGCAGTTCTTC.

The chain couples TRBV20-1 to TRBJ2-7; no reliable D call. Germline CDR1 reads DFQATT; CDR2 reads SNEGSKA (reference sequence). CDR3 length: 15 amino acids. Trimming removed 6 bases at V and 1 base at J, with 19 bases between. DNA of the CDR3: TGCAGTGCCCTCGCGCTGAGCAGTGGGTCCTACGAGCAGTACTTC. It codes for CSALALSSGSYEQYF.

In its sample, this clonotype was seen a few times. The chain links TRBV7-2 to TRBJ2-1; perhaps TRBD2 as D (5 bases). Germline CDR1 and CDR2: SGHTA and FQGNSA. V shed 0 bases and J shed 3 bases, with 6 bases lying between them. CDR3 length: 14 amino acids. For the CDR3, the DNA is TGTGCCAGCAGCTTAGCTAGCGACTACAATGAGCAGTTCTTC. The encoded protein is CASSLASDYNEQFF.

The CDR3 here is CASSSLGGTPDTQYF. The DNA of the CDR3 is TGTGCCAGCAGTTCGCTGGGGGGTACTCCAGATACGCAGTATTTT. This chain connects TRBV12-3 or TRBV12-4 to TRBJ2-3; possibly TRBD2 for D (6 bases). There are 15 residues in the CDR3. The V end was cut by 4 bases, the J end by 4 bases, with 15 bases between.

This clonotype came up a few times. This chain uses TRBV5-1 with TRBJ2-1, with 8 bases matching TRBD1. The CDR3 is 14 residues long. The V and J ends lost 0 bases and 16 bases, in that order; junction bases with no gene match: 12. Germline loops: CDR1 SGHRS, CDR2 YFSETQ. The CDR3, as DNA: TGCGCCAGCAGCTTGGGCGGACAGGGTACAACGTTTTTCTTC. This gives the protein CASSLGGQGTTFFF.

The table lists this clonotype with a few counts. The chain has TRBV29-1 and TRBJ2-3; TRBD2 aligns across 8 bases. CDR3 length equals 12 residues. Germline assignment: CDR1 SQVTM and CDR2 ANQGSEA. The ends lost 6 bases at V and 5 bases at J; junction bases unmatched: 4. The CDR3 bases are TGCAGCGTGGTCCTAGCGGGAGATACGCAGTATTTT. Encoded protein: CSVVLAGDTQYF.

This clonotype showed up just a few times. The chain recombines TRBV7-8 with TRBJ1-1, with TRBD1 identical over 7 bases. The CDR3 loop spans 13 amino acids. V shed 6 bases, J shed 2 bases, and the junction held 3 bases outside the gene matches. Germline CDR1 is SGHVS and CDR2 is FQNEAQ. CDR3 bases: TGTGCCAGCAGAGGGACAGCCAACACTGAAGCTTTCTTT. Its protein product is CASRGTANTEAFF.

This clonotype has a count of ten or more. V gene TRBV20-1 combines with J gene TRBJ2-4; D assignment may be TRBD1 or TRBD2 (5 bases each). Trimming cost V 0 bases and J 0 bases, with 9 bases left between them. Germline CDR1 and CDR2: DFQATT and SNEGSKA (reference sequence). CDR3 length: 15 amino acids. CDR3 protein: CSARDRELAKNIQYF. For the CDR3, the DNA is TGCAGTGCTAGAGACAGGGAGTTAGCCAAAAACATTCAGTACTTC.

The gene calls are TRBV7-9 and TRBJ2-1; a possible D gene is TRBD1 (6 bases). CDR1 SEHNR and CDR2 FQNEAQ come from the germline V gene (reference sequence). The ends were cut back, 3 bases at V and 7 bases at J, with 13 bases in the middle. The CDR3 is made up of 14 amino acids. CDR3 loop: CASSFHRVRNEQFF. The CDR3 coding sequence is TGTGCCAGCAGCTTCCACAGGGTCCGAAATGAGCAGTTCTTC.

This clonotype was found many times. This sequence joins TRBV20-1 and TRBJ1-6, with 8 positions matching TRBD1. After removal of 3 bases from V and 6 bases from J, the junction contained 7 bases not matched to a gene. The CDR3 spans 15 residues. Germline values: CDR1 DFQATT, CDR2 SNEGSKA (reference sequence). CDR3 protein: CSASFPQGANSPLHF. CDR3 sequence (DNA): TGCAGTGCTAGTTTCCCCCAGGGGGCTAATTCACCCCTCCACTTT.

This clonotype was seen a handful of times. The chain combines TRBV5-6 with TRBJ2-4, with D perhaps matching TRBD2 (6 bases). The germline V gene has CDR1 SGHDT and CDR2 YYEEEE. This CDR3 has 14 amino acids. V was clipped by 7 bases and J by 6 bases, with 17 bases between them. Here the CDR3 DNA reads TGTGCCAGCGGGGTCGGCGGACTACCAAACATTCAGTACTTC. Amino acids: CASGVGGLPNIQYF.

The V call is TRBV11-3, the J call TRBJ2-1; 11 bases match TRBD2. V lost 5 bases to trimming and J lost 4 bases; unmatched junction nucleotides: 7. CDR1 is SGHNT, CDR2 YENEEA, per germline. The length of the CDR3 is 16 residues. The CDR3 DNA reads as TGTGCCAGCAGCAATATAGCGGGAGGGCCTTACAATGAGCAGTTCTTC. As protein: CASSNIAGGPYNEQFF.

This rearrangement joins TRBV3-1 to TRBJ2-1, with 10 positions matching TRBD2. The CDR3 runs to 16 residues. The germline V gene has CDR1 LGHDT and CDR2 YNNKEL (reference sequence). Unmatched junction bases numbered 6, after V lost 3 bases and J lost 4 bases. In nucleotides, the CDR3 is TGTGCCAGCAGCCATCAAGGGACTAGCGTTTACAATGAGCAGTTCTTC. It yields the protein CASSHQGTSVYNEQFF.

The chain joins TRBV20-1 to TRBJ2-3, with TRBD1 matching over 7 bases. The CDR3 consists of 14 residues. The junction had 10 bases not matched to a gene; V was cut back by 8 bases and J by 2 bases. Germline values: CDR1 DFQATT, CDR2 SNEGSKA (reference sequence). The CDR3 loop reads CSPRRGPNTDTQYF. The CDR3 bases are TGCAGTCCACGAAGGGGGCCCAACACAGATACGCAGTATTTT.

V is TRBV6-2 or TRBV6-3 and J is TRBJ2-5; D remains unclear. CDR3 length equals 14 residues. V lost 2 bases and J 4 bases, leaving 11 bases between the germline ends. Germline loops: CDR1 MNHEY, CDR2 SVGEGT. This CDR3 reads CASSYTIKPETQYF. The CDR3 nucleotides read TGTGCCAGCAGTTACACGATCAAGCCAGAGACCCAGTACTTC.

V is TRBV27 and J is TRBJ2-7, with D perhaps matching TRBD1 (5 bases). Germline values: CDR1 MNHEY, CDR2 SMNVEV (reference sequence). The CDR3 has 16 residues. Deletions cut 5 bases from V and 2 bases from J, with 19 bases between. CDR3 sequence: CASSLNVRVGAYEQYF. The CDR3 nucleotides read TGTGCCAGCAGTCTCAACGTCAGGGTTGGGGCCTACGAGCAGTACTTC.

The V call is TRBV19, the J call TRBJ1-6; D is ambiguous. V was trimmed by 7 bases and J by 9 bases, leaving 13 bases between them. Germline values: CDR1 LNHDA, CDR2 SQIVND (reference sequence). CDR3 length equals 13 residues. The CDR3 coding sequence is TGTGCCAGTAACGGAGAGGGCCCTTCACCCCTCCACTTT. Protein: CASNGEGPSPLHF. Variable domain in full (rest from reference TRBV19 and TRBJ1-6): DGGITQSPKYLFRKEGQNVTLSCEQNLNHDAMYWYRQDPGQGLRLIYYSQIVNDFQKGDIAEGYSVSREKKESFPLTVTSAQKNPTAFYLCASNGEGPSPLHFGNGTRLTVT.

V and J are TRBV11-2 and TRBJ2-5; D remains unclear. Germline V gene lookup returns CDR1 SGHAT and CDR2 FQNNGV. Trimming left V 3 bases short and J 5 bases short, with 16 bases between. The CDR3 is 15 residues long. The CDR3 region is CASSLSGNGWETQYF. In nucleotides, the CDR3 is TGTGCCAGCAGCTTGAGTGGTAACGGTTGGGAGACCCAGTACTTC.

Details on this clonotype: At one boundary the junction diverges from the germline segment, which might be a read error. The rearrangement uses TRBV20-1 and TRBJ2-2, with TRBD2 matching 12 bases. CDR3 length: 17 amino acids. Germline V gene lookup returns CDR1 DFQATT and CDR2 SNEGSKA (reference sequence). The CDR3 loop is CCARDRLAGAFTGELFF. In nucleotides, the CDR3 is TGCTGTGCTAGAGATAGACTAGCGGGGGCCTTTACCGGGGAGCTGTTTTTT.

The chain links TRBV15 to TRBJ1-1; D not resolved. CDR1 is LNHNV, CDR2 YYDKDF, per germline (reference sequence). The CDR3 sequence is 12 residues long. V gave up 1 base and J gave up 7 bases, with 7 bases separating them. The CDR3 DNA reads TGTGCCACCAGCAGAGTAGGAGGTGAAGCTTTCTTT. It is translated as CATSRVGGEAFF.

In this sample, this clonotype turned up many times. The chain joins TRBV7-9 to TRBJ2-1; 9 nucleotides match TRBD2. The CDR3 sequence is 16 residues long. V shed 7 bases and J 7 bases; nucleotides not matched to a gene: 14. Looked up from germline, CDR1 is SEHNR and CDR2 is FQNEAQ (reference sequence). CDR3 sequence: CASTPPEREELNEQFF. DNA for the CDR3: TGTGCCAGCACCCCGCCGGAGCGGGAGGAATTGAATGAGCAGTTCTTC.